The 19 T cell receptor beta chains in this list originate from one sample, sequenced in a study of OX40 agonist ivuxolimab in advanced cancers. The protocol was immunoSEQ multiplex PCR, while the TCRdb copy is restricted to in-frame clones and leaves out a portion. The profile shows about 95,000 clones, about 85% of them singletons. Here the sequenced sample was CD4+ or CD8+ T cells sorted from blood, taken in a trial of the OX40 agonist ivuxolimab. Every receptor here comes from an adult with an advanced solid tumor such as melanoma, head and neck, liver or kidney cancer.

This rearrangement joins TRBV7-2 to TRBJ2-3, with D perhaps matching TRBD2 (5 bases). This CDR3 has 15 residues. The ends were cut back, 5 bases at V and 2 bases at J, with 14 bases in the middle. The germline gives CDR1 SGHTA, CDR2 FQGNSA. The DNA for the CDR3 is TGTGCCAGCAGCCATACCCGACTACTCACAGATACGCAGTATTTT. This sequence encodes CASSHTRLLTDTQYF.

The rearrangement uses TRBV7-9 and TRBJ2-7, with TRBD2 as a possible D gene (6 bases). The germline V gene has CDR1 SEHNR and CDR2 FQNEAQ (reference sequence). This CDR3 has 16 amino acids. V lost 1 base and J lost 5, with 18 bases in between. CDR3 nucleotide sequence: TGTGCCAGCAGCTTAGACGGAGCGGGTATATTCAACGAGCAGTACTTC. Its translation is CASSLDGAGIFNEQYF.

The chain is built from TRBV11-1 and TRBJ1-2, with D tentatively TRBD1 (5 bases). The V and J ends lost 9 bases and 7 bases respectively, with 21 bases between them. The CDR3 sequence is 14 residues long. Looked up from germline, CDR1 is SGHAT and CDR2 is FQDESV (reference sequence). The CDR3, as DNA: TGTGCCAGTGCTGCCAATCGGGGCGCCCGTGGCTACACCTTC. Its protein is CASAANRGARGYTF.

This chain connects TRBV13 to TRBJ2-7; no clear D gene. Germline CDR1 PRHDT, CDR2 FYEKMQ (reference sequence). V was pared by 4 bases and J by 0 bases, with 1 base between. CDR3 length: 11 residues. The CDR3 nucleotides are TGTGCCAGCAGCTCCTCCTACGAGCAGTACTTC. Translation gives CASSSSYEQYF.

V and J are TRBV4-1 and TRBJ1-2; D possibly corresponds to TRBD1 (5 bases). The CDR3 is 17 residues long. V gave up 4 bases and J gave up 5 bases, with 23 bases separating them. In germline, CDR1 is MGHRA, CDR2 YSYEKL. In nucleotides, the CDR3 is TGCGCCAGCAGCCCAACCCAACGGGGCTCGCTTTCGTATGGCTACACCTTC. This translates into CASSPTQRGSLSYGYTF.

This chain links TRBV7-2 with TRBJ2-3; 11 nucleotides agree with TRBD2. J gave up 6 bases and V 5 bases, and 7 bases lay outside the gene matches. This CDR3 has 15 residues. Germline assignment: CDR1 SGHTA and CDR2 FQGNSA. The CDR3 region has the DNA TGTGCCAGCAGCCTATTATCTAGCGGGGGGGATACGCAGTATTTT. Its translation is CASSLLSSGGDTQYF.

With respect to this clone: The sample has other DNA sequences that encode this CDR3 too. The genes are TRBV5-1 and TRBJ2-7; possible D gene TRBD2, 6 bases. Germline CDR1 and CDR2: SGHRS and YFSETQ. V lost 4 bases and J 3 bases, leaving 14 bases between the germline ends. The CDR3 loop spans 14 amino acids. The CDR3 coding sequence is TGCGCCAGCAGCCTCTCGGGCGGGGACTACGAGCAGTACTTC. Translated, it gives CASSLSGGDYEQYF.

The chain recombines TRBV5-1 with TRBJ2-5; 8 bases fit TRBD2. The trim removed 5 bases at V and 5 bases at J, leaving 5 bases unmatched. Germline V lookup: CDR1 SGHRS, CDR2 YFSETQ. The CDR3 is 13 residues long. The CDR3 sequence: CASRLAAAETQYF. The CDR3 nucleotides are TGCGCCAGCAGACTAGCGGCTGCGGAGACCCAGTACTTC.

V is TRBV6-6 and J is TRBJ2-7, with TRBD2 identical over 13 bases. Germline loops: CDR1 MNHNY, CDR2 SVGAGI (reference sequence). CDR3 size: 16 residues. The V and J ends lost 6 bases and 2 bases, in that order; junction bases with no gene match: 7. The CDR3 loop reads CASSPGLAGLTYEQYF. CDR3 coding DNA: TGTGCCAGCAGCCCGGGACTAGCGGGACTCACCTACGAGCAGTACTTC.

J is TRBJ2-1 and V is TRBV9, with TRBD2 as a possible D gene (6 bases). The germline V gene has CDR1 SGDLS and CDR2 YYNGEE. V was trimmed by 2 bases and J by 3 bases, leaving 15 bases between them. This CDR3 has 16 amino acids. CDR3 bases: TGTGCCAGCAGCGTCGCTAGCGATCCCCTCTACAATGAGCAGTTCTTC. As protein: CASSVASDPLYNEQFF.

The chain joins TRBV27 to TRBJ2-7; D ambiguous. The V gene lost 3 bases and the J gene lost 4 bases, with 7 bases spanning the gap. CDR1 MNHEY and CDR2 SMNVEV come from the germline V gene (reference sequence). This CDR3 comprises 12 residues. The CDR3 coding sequence is TGTGCCAGCAGTTTGACCGGTTACGAGCAGTACTTC. It translates to CASSLTGYEQYF.

The chain combines TRBV6-6 with TRBJ1-6; D call uncertain. The CDR3 runs 15 residues. Per the germline V gene, CDR1 is MNHNY and CDR2 is SVGAGI (reference sequence). V dropped 5 bases and J dropped 5 bases, with 13 bases sitting between them. CDR3 region: CASSPRRWDNSPLHF. In nucleotides, the CDR3 is TGTGCCAGCAGTCCCCGCCGGTGGGATAATTCACCCCTCCACTTT.

The chain couples TRBV5-1 to TRBJ1-5; D is ambiguous. The CDR3 runs to 11 residues. Germline assignment: CDR1 SGHRS and CDR2 YFSETQ. Trimming stripped 4 bases from V and 9 bases from J, with 8 bases between. CDR3 bases: TGCGCCAGCAGCCCCCTAGGGCCCCAGCATTTT. The encoded protein is CASSPLGPQHF.

This chain uses TRBV9 with TRBJ1-1; D might be TRBD1 (6 bases). From germline, CDR1 is SGDLS and CDR2 YYNGEE. Trimming stripped 3 bases from V and 4 bases from J, with 22 bases between. The CDR3 extends over 17 amino acids. The CDR3 DNA is TGTGCCAGCAGCGCACAGCCCGACGCAGGGGTGGGCACTGAAGCTTTCTTT. It encodes CASSAQPDAGVGTEAFF.

The CDR3 sequence is CASSPIPDRIHEQYF. DNA of the CDR3: TGTGCCAGCAGCCCGATCCCGGACAGGATCCACGAGCAGTACTTC. The chain carries TRBV5-4 and TRBJ2-7; 7 nucleotides match TRBD1. Trimming cost V 4 bases and J 5 bases; bases outside gene matches: 12. The CDR3 length is 15 residues. CDR1 is SGHNT and CDR2 is YYREEE in the germline V gene (reference sequence).

The chain employs TRBV2 and TRBJ2-2; D tentatively fits TRBD1 or TRBD2 (5 bases each). The germline gives CDR1 SNHLY, CDR2 FYNNEI. Trimming shortened V by 4 bases and J by 6 bases, and 18 bases separated the two germline ends. The CDR3 is 16 residues long. CDR3 DNA sequence: TGTGCCAGCAGTGGGGGACGGAAAACACGGGCCGGGGAGCTGTTTTTT. Translating gives CASSGGRKTRAGELFF.

The chain joins TRBV5-1 to TRBJ2-1; D call uncertain. Germline V gene sequence: CDR1 SGHRS, CDR2 YFSETQ. The V end was cut by 2 bases, the J end by 0 bases, with 12 bases between. The CDR3 contains 16 residues. For the CDR3, the DNA is TGCGCCAGCAGCTTACGGAGCGACCCCTCCTACAATGAGCAGTTCTTC. It specifies CASSLRSDPSYNEQFF.

This clone was detected only a few times. This chain links TRBV23-1 with TRBJ2-7; weak D call: TRBD1 (6 bases). TRBV23-1 is assigned to the ORF class and has an uncertain function. The CDR3 extends over 16 amino acids. Trimming cost V 1 base and J 0 bases, with 13 bases left between them. The CDR3 DNA is TGCGCCAGCAGTCAATACGACAGGCTCTCCTCCTACGAGCAGTACTTC. Protein sequence: CASSQYDRLSSYEQYF.

This clone was seen only a few times. V gene TRBV6-1 combines with J gene TRBJ1-4; possibly TRBD1 for D (6 bases). The germline V gene has CDR1 MNHNS and CDR2 SASEGT. Trimming took 6 bases from V and 7 from J, leaving 15 bases between them. This CDR3 spans 14 amino acids. The DNA of the CDR3 is TGTGCCAGCAGGGGTTGGGGGGCAGGTGAAAAACTGTTTTTT. Its translation: CASRGWGAGEKLFF.